One sample yielded the 15 T cell receptor beta chains listed below, sequenced in a study of T cells in Graves' hyperthyroidism and ophthalmopathy. The CDR3 regions of TCR beta were amplified from RNA transcripts. When the TCR CDR3 underwent first-round RT-PCR, the HTBI primer set was used. TCRdb itself ran the multiplex PCR reads through MiXCR, one entry per CDR3 protein. Among some 550,000 distinct CDR3 sequences listed, 20% to 25% were seen once. What was sequenced was blood. Receptors were obtained from a man between 18 and 35 years old with Graves' hyperthyroidism.

The chain uses TRBV28 and TRBJ2-7; D ambiguous. V was clipped by 1 base and J by 7 bases, with 5 bases between them. Per germline, CDR1 MDHEN and CDR2 SYDVKM. There are 11 residues in the CDR3. CDR3 region: CASSLFREQYF. The CDR3 nucleotides read TGTGCCAGCAGTTTATTTAGGGAGCAGTACTTC.

This clonotype showed up many times. V usage is TRBV6-1 and J usage is TRBJ2-7; D assignment may be TRBD1 or TRBD2 (5 bases each). The CDR3 extends over 14 amino acids. Germline values: CDR1 MNHNS, CDR2 SASEGT. Trimming removed 2 bases at V and 2 bases at J, with 10 bases between. CDR3 nucleotides: TGTGCCAGCAGTGAATGGAGAGGGGCCTACGAGCAGTACTTC. Protein: CASSEWRGAYEQYF.

V is TRBV7-9 and J is TRBJ2-5; 8 nucleotides match TRBD1. CDR3 size: 15 residues. Germline V gene sequence: CDR1 SEHNR, CDR2 FQNEAQ (reference sequence). V lost 4 bases and J lost 2; bases outside the gene matches: 6. In DNA form, the CDR3 reads TGTGCCAGCAGCTCCCCACAGGGGGTTCAAGAGACCCAGTACTTC. Translating gives CASSSPQGVQETQYF.

This clonotype was recorded at least ten times. The rearrangement uses TRBV24-1 and TRBJ2-5; D remains unclear. The CDR3 contains 14 residues. CDR1 KGHDR and CDR2 SFDVKD come from the germline V gene. V lost 7 bases, J lost 5 bases, and 16 bases lay in between. CDR3 in DNA: TGTGCCACCAGAGGGTCTGCCGGTGGGGAGACCCAGTACTTC. Translated: CATRGSAGGETQYF.

This clonotype was found many times. V usage is TRBV24-1 and J usage is TRBJ1-5, with 8 positions matching TRBD1. From germline, CDR1 is KGHDR and CDR2 SFDVKD. The CDR3 spans 17 residues. The junction had 5 bases not matched to a gene; V was cut back by 2 bases and J by 0 bases. The CDR3 nucleotides are TGTGCCACCAGTGATTCGATGGACAGGGCTAGCAATCAGCCCCAGCATTTT. Its protein is CATSDSMDRASNQPQHF.

The gene calls are TRBV5-1 and TRBJ1-1; a possible D gene is TRBD1 (5 bases). CDR3 size: 15 residues. With 3 bases removed from V and 0 bases from J, the gap between germline ends came to 12 bases. Per germline, CDR1 SGHRS and CDR2 YFSETQ. The CDR3 region is CASSSRASVNTEAFF. CDR3 DNA sequence: TGCGCCAGCAGCTCCAGGGCGAGCGTGAACACTGAAGCTTTCTTT.

The chain is built from TRBV7-9 and TRBJ1-1, with D unclear. This CDR3 has 11 residues. Germline values: CDR1 SEHNR, CDR2 FQNEAQ (reference sequence). V was pared by 8 bases and J by 2 bases, with 6 bases between. The CDR3 protein is CASYTNTEAFF. The DNA for the CDR3 is TGTGCCAGCTACACAAACACTGAAGCTTTCTTT. Looking up the rest from reference TRBV7-9 and TRBJ1-1 gives the full variable domain: DTGVSQNPRHKITKRGQNVTFRCDPISEHNRLYWYRQTLGQGPEFLTYFQNEAQLEKSRLLSDRFSAERPKGSFSTLEIQRTEQGDSAMYLCASYTNTEAFFGQGTRLTVV.

This clonotype was seen ten or more times. The genes are TRBV28 and TRBJ1-2; D perhaps matches TRBD1 (5 bases). The CDR3 has 13 residues. Trimming removed 5 bases at V and 4 bases at J, with 11 bases between. The V gene's germline CDR1 is MDHEN and CDR2 SYDVKM. CDR3 sequence: CASSRDRPYGYTF. In DNA, the CDR3 is TGTGCCAGCAGTCGGGACCGTCCCTATGGCTACACCTTC.

There are many counts of this clonotype. The rearrangement uses TRBV27 and TRBJ2-2; D unresolved. Per germline, CDR1 MNHEY and CDR2 SMNVEV (reference sequence). The CDR3 runs to 14 residues. The V end was cut by 4 bases, the J end by 2 bases, with 8 bases between. CDR3 sequence: CASSSLTNTGELFF. The CDR3 DNA reads TGTGCCAGCAGTTCCCTGACTAACACCGGGGAGCTGTTTTTT.

This clonotype was observed at least ten times. The chain links TRBV12-3 or TRBV12-4 to TRBJ1-2, with D possibly matching TRBD1 (5 bases). The V end lost 6 bases, the J end lost 3 bases, and 17 bases lay between the germline ends. The CDR3 has 15 residues. The CDR3 DNA reads TGTGCCAGCAGCTACTCACCCCGCAGGGACTATGGCTACACCTTC. Translation gives CASSYSPRRDYGYTF.

This clonotype has only a few counts. V gene TRBV6-1 combines with J gene TRBJ1-1; D is perhaps TRBD1 (6 bases). Trimming removed 7 bases from V and 8 bases from J, with 17 bases in between. The CDR3 is 13 residues long. Germline CDR1 MNHNS, CDR2 SASEGT. The CDR3 coding sequence is TGTGCCAGCATCCTAACAGGGAAGCACGAAGCTTTCTTT. Residues: CASILTGKHEAFF.

Ten or more counts support this clonotype. The J gene is TRBJ2-2, the V gene TRBV28, with D maybe TRBD1 (6 bases). Trimming pared 3 bases from V and 4 bases from J, leaving 15 bases between. This CDR3 comprises 16 residues. CDR1 is MDHEN, CDR2 SYDVKM, per germline. The CDR3 sequence is CASSFSTGWGTGELFF. The DNA for the CDR3 is TGTGCCAGCAGTTTCTCGACAGGATGGGGCACCGGGGAGCTGTTTTTT.

Many counts were recorded for this clonotype. The V gene is TRBV6-5, the J gene TRBJ1-1; D gene ambiguous. The CDR3 runs to 13 residues. V was clipped by 0 bases and J by 1 base, with 3 bases between them. The germline gives CDR1 MNHEY, CDR2 SVGAGI. The CDR3 DNA follows: TGTGCCAGCAGTTACTCTCAGAACACTGAAGCTTTCTTT. Its protein product is CASSYSQNTEAFF.

Only one count was recorded for this clonotype. The chain has TRBV28 and TRBJ2-7; a weak D match, TRBD1 (6 bases). Trimming left V 5 bases short and J 2 bases short, with 13 bases between. This CDR3 spans 14 amino acids. Germline loops: CDR1 MDHEN, CDR2 SYDVKM. The CDR3 sequence: CASSARDIAYEQYV. In nucleotides, the CDR3 is TGTGCCAGCAGTGCCCGGGACATTGCCTACGAGCAGTACGTC.

In this sample, this clonotype turned up many times. V usage is TRBV20-1 and J usage is TRBJ1-1; weak D call: TRBD1 (5 bases). CDR3 length equals 13 residues. In germline, CDR1 is DFQATT, CDR2 SNEGSKA (reference sequence). Trimming removed 6 bases at V and 4 bases at J, with 15 bases between. The CDR3 here is CSAIGAGGTEAFF. CDR3 coding DNA: TGCAGTGCAATAGGGGCGGGCGGCACTGAAGCTTTCTTT.